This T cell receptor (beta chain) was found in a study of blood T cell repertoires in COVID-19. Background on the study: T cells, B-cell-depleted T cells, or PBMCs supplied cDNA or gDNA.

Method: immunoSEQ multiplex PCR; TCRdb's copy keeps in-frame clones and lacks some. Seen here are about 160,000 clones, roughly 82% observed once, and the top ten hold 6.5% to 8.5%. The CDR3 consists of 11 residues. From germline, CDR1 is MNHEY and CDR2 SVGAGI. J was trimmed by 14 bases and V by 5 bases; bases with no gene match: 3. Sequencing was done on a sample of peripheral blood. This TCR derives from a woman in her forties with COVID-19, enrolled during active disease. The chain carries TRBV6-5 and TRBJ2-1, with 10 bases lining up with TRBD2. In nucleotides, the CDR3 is TGTGCCAGCAGTCTAGCGGGAGAGGAGTTCTTC. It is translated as CASSLAGEEFF.